These 18 T cell receptor beta chains were all obtained from the same sample, sequenced in a study of blood T cell repertoires in COVID-19. Profiling relied on immunoSEQ multiplex PCR, and the TCRdb table lists in-frame clones only, not all of them. The table has around 130,000 clones, around 91% seen once. The sequencing input was peripheral blood. The receptors were sampled from a man in his sixties or seventies with active or convalescent COVID-19.

Written as DNA, the CDR3 is TGTGCCAGTTCTAACAGGGGGCCCTATGGCTACACCTTC. Amino acid sequence: CASSNRGPYGYTF. The gene calls are TRBV19 and TRBJ1-2; TRBD1 matches at 9 bases. Germline trimming cut 8 bases from V and 4 bases from J; bases unmatched to any gene: 5. The V gene's germline CDR1 is LNHDA and CDR2 SQIVND (reference sequence). This CDR3 is built from 13 residues.

The chain is built from TRBV28 and TRBJ1-2; 7 nucleotides align to TRBD1. Per the germline V gene, CDR1 is MDHEN and CDR2 is SYDVKM. CDR3 length equals 14 residues. J gave up 3 bases and V 6 bases, and 7 bases lay outside the gene matches. The CDR3 region is CASRPGQSYYGYTF. The CDR3 nucleotides read TGTGCCAGCAGACCGGGACAGAGTTACTATGGCTACACCTTC.

The chain links TRBV18 to TRBJ2-7; 10 positions agree with TRBD2. CDR1 is KGHSH, CDR2 LQKENI, per germline. V dropped 3 bases and J dropped 5; count of bases not matched to a gene: 1. The CDR3 spans 13 residues. The DNA for the CDR3 is TGTGCCAGCTCACCGGGGACTAGCGACGAGCAGTACTTC. Encoded protein: CASSPGTSDEQYF.

This chain connects TRBV6-5 to TRBJ1-4; a possible D gene is TRBD1 (5 bases). The CDR3 has 16 residues. The germline CDR1 and CDR2 sequences are MNHEY and SVGAGI. V lost 0 bases, J lost 7 bases, and 15 bases lay in between. For the CDR3, the DNA is TGTGCCAGCAGTTACTCGCGTGGAGGGGTCAGTGAAAAACTGTTTTTT. Residues: CASSYSRGGVSEKLFF.

In this sample, this clone turned up a few times. The V and J genes are TRBV19 and TRBJ1-2, with D tentatively TRBD1 (6 bases). Germline values: CDR1 LNHDA, CDR2 SQIVND (reference sequence). The CDR3 is 16 residues long. The ends were cut back, 9 bases at V and 0 bases at J, with 20 bases in the middle. The CDR3 loop is CASNVVGQKANYGYTF. The CDR3 coding sequence is TGTGCCAGCAACGTGGTCGGACAGAAGGCTAACTATGGCTACACCTTC.

The gene calls are TRBV6-1 and TRBJ1-4; unclear D gene. Trimming removed 2 bases from V and 0 bases from J, with 13 bases in between. The CDR3 sequence is 17 residues long. CDR1 and CDR2 from the germline V gene are MNHNS and SASEGT. The CDR3 sequence is CASSEQYYQATNEKLFF. In nucleotides, the CDR3 is TGTGCCAGCAGTGAACAGTACTACCAAGCAACTAATGAAAAACTGTTTTTT.

There are many counts of this clone. The genes are TRBV7-9 and TRBJ2-7, with 9 bases fitting TRBD1. CDR1 and CDR2 from the germline V gene are SEHNR and FQNEAQ (reference sequence). This CDR3 spans 15 amino acids. V was clipped by 5 bases and J by 5 bases; unmatched bases: 10. Here the CDR3 DNA reads TGTGCCAGCAGCCCAAGACAGGGGGGATCGCACGAGCAGTACTTC. Protein: CASSPRQGGSHEQYF.

The chain couples TRBV5-1 to TRBJ1-1, with D possibly being TRBD1 (5 bases). V was clipped by 7 bases and J by 1 base, with 11 bases between them. CDR1 is SGHRS and CDR2 is YFSETQ in the germline V gene. The CDR3 has 13 amino acids. The CDR3 here is CASGGGSNTEAFF. In nucleotides, the CDR3 is TGCGCCAGCGGCGGGGGATCGAACACTGAAGCTTTCTTT. Filled out from reference TRBV5-1 and TRBJ1-1, the complete variable domain reads KAGVTQTPRYLIKTRGQQVTLSCSPISGHRSVSWYQQTPGQGLQFLFEYFSETQRNKGNFPGRFSGRQFSNSRSEMNVSTLELGDSALYLCASGGGSNTEAFFGQGTRLTVV.

The chain couples TRBV28 to TRBJ1-5; TRBD1 is a possible D gene (6 bases). The V end was cut by 3 bases, the J end by 4 bases, with 13 bases between. Germline V CDR1 and CDR2: MDHEN, SYDVKM. This CDR3 contains 15 residues. Written as DNA, the CDR3 is TGTGCCAGCAGTTTTAAAGACAGGCCTAATCAGCCCCAGCATTTT. Protein sequence: CASSFKDRPNQPQHF.

The chain recombines TRBV28 with TRBJ2-2; D possibly corresponds to TRBD2 (5 bases). Germline values: CDR1 MDHEN, CDR2 SYDVKM. The ends were cut back, 4 bases at V and 6 bases at J, with 15 bases in the middle. The CDR3 runs 15 residues. This CDR3 reads CASSWARRSSGELFF. The CDR3 DNA reads as TGTGCCAGCAGTTGGGCGCGGAGGTCTTCCGGGGAGCTGTTTTTT.

This chain links TRBV6-5 with TRBJ1-5, with a possible D match to TRBD1 (5 bases). The V end was cut by 1 base, the J end by 7 bases, with 8 bases between. CDR1 and CDR2 (germline): MNHEY, SVGAGI. CDR3 length: 13 amino acids. CDR3 coding DNA: TGTGCCAGCAGTTACTTAGGGGTACAGCCCCAGCATTTT. Residues: CASSYLGVQPQHF.

The chain has TRBV4-2 and TRBJ2-5; D is possibly TRBD2 (5 bases). Germline V gene lookup returns CDR1 LGHNA and CDR2 YNFKEQ. The CDR3 length is 15 residues. Deletions cut 0 bases from V and 1 base from J, with 9 bases between. DNA of the CDR3: TGTGCCAGCAGCCAAGAAGGCGGACTCCAAGAGACCCAGTACTTC. It translates to CASSQEGGLQETQYF.

The V call is TRBV2, the J call TRBJ1-4; D possibly corresponds to TRBD1 (5 bases). Per germline, CDR1 SNHLY and CDR2 FYNNEI. V was clipped by 4 bases and J by 14 bases, with 14 bases between them. This CDR3 has 12 residues. Here the CDR3 reads CASSAGQSVLFF. The CDR3 nucleotides read TGTGCCAGCAGTGCCGGACAATCAGTCCTGTTTTTT.

The chain is built from TRBV6-6 and TRBJ1-4; no clear D. Germline V lookup: CDR1 MNHNY, CDR2 SVGAGI (reference sequence). The V and J ends lost 2 bases and 5 bases respectively, with 9 bases between them. The CDR3 has 14 amino acids. In nucleotides, the CDR3 is TGTGCCAGCAGTTACGGGCAGGCGAATGAAAAACTGTTTTTT. Translation: CASSYGQANEKLFF.

The V and J genes are TRBV27 and TRBJ1-4; D may be TRBD1 (5 bases). The CDR3 length is 13 residues. The germline V gene encodes CDR1 MNHEY and CDR2 SMNVEV (reference sequence). V lost 5 bases and J 8 bases, leaving 12 bases between the germline ends. The CDR3 coding sequence is TGTGCCAGCAGTGGGGGGGGGAAAGAAAAACTGTTTTTT. This sequence encodes CASSGGGKEKLFF.

The rearrangement links TRBV18 to TRBJ1-4; tentative D call: TRBD1 (6 bases). The V and J ends lost 1 base and 7 bases respectively, with 10 bases between them. CDR1 and CDR2 from the germline V gene are KGHSH and LQKENI. The CDR3 has 14 amino acids. CDR3 nucleotide sequence: TGTGCCAGCTCACCACAGGGAGGGGGTGAAAAACTGTTTTTT. Translating it yields CASSPQGGGEKLFF.

This clone occurred once. V usage is TRBV12-3 or TRBV12-4 and J usage is TRBJ1-2; D is possibly TRBD1 (5 bases). The CDR3 runs 12 residues. V lost 1 base and J lost 7, with 7 bases in between. DNA for the CDR3: TGTGCCAGCAGTTTAGGGGGCCGTGGCTACACCTTC. It is translated as CASSLGGRGYTF.

The rearrangement links TRBV6-2 or TRBV6-3 to TRBJ1-1; D unclear. Germline V lookup: CDR1 MNHEY, CDR2 SVGEGT. This CDR3 has 14 residues. The V and J ends lost 2 bases and 3 bases respectively, with 10 bases between them. The CDR3 coding sequence is TGTGCCAGCAGTTACAGAGTTTCCGACACTGAAGCTTTCTTT. Protein: CASSYRVSDTEAFF.